The rows below give T cell receptor beta chains drawn from one sample of a study of blood T cell repertoires in COVID-19. Assay: immunoSEQ multiplex PCR; the TCRdb copy retains only in-frame clones and omits some. The table has just under 250,000 clones, around 86% seen once. Sequencing was performed on peripheral blood. These receptors all stem from a woman in her 30s who had recovered from COVID-19. CDR3s include the opening cysteine and the closing phenylalanine or tryptophan. Fields, in order: J gene, D gene, V gene, clone size, CDR3 protein, CDR3 DNA. A D gene is named only where the DNA matches it firmly. A clone size is listed for some rows: how often the clone was seen (once, few, many), or a class if it is expanded.

J: TRBJ1-2
D: .
V: TRBV3-1/TRBV3-2
size: .
CDR3: CASSQGGQYYGYTF
DNA: TGTGCCAGCAGCCAAGGAGGACAGTACTATGGCTACACCTTC

J: TRBJ1-1
D: .
V: TRBV6-2/TRBV6-3
size: many
CDR3: CASSFPGDRMNTEAFF
DNA: TGTGCCAGCAGTTTCCCGGGTGACAGGATGAACACTGAAGCTTTCTTT

J: TRBJ1-2
D: TRBD1
V: TRBV2
size: .
CDR3: CASSPGQGGGYGYTF
DNA: TGTGCCAGCAGTCCCGGACAGGGTGGTGGCTATGGCTACACCTTC

J: TRBJ1-1
D: .
V: TRBV18
size: .
CDR3: CASSPPGLNTEAFF
DNA: TGTGCCAGCTCACCACCGGGCTTGAACACTGAAGCTTTCTTT

J: TRBJ2-3
D: .
V: TRBV11-1
size: .
CDR3: CASSLKMGRTQYF
DNA: TGTGCCAGCAGCTTAAAGATGGGCAGGACGCAGTATTTT

J: TRBJ2-1
D: TRBD1
V: TRBV19
size: few
CDR3: CASRGTVYNEQFF
DNA: TGTGCCAGTAGGGGGACAGTCTACAATGAGCAGTTCTTC

J: TRBJ1-2
D: .
V: TRBV4-1
size: .
CDR3: CASSQERGYGYTF
DNA: TGCGCCAGCAGCCAAGAGAGAGGATATGGCTACACCTTC

J: TRBJ2-7
D: .
V: TRBV18
size: .
CDR3: CASSPGAAYEQYF
DNA: TGTGCCAGCTCACCAGGGGCAGCCTACGAGCAGTACTTC

J: TRBJ1-5
D: .
V: TRBV6-2/TRBV6-3
size: .
CDR3: CASSPDRYSNQPQHF
DNA: TGTGCCAGCAGCCCCGACAGGTATAGCAATCAGCCCCAGCATTTT

J: TRBJ2-7
D: .
V: TRBV5-5
size: .
CDR3: CASSLAVGHEQYF
DNA: TGTGCCAGCAGCTTGGCAGTTGGCCACGAGCAGTACTTC

J: TRBJ2-7
D: .
V: TRBV20-1
size: .
CDR3: CSARFTGKQYF
DNA: TGCAGTGCTAGATTTACAGGGAAGCAGTACTTC

J: TRBJ2-5
D: TRBD2
V: TRBV6-2/TRBV6-3
size: .
CDR3: CASSYGGGVLQETQYF
DNA: TGTGCCAGCAGTTACGGCGGGGGGGTTCTACAAGAGACCCAGTACTTC

J: TRBJ2-4
D: .
V: TRBV19
size: .
CDR3: CASSDSIAKNIQYF
DNA: TGTGCCAGTAGTGACAGTATAGCCAAAAACATTCAGTACTTC

J: TRBJ1-6
D: TRBD1
V: TRBV6-6
size: .
CDR3: CASSLDRAYSPLHF
DNA: TGTGCCAGCAGCCTGGACAGGGCTTATTCACCCCTCCACTTT

J: TRBJ1-1
D: TRBD1
V: TRBV6-6
size: .
CDR3: CASGWTGVTEAFF
DNA: TGTGCCAGCGGCTGGACAGGGGTTACTGAAGCTTTCTTT

J: TRBJ2-5
D: .
V: TRBV5-4
size: .
CDR3: CASTRELSQETQYF
DNA: TGTGCCAGCACCCGGGAACTCTCCCAAGAGACCCAGTACTTC

J: TRBJ2-1
D: .
V: TRBV9
size: .
CDR3: CASSLGVPSYNEQFF
DNA: TGTGCCAGCAGCTTAGGAGTTCCCTCCTACAATGAGCAGTTCTTC

J: TRBJ1-2
D: TRBD1
V: TRBV7-2
size: .
CDR3: CASSRDRGGYGYTF
DNA: TGTGCCAGCAGCCGGGACAGGGGTGGATATGGCTACACCTTC

J: TRBJ2-7
D: .
V: TRBV18
size: .
CDR3: CASSPSTGLSYEQYF
DNA: TGTGCCAGCTCACCCTCGACAGGACTGTCCTACGAGCAGTACTTC

J: TRBJ1-3
D: TRBD1
V: TRBV18
size: .
CDR3: CASSPVGTGVYSGNTIYF
DNA: TGTGCCAGCTCACCAGTCGGGACAGGGGTCTACTCTGGAAACACCATATATTTT

J: TRBJ1-6
D: .
V: TRBV6-2/TRBV6-3
size: .
CDR3: CASSLRDKLSPLHF
DNA: TGTGCCAGCAGCCTCCGGGATAAACTTTCACCCCTCCACTTT

J: TRBJ1-5
D: .
V: TRBV7-2
size: .
CDR3: CASSFMGGDNQPQHF
DNA: TGTGCCAGCAGCTTTATGGGGGGGGACAATCAGCCCCAGCATTTT

J: TRBJ2-2
D: TRBD1
V: TRBV9
size: .
CDR3: CASSVGRGQLNTGELFF
DNA: TGTGCCAGCAGCGTGGGAAGGGGGCAGTTGAACACCGGGGAGCTGTTTTTT

J: TRBJ1-2
D: .
V: TRBV5-8
size: .
CDR3: CASSLGQSGPYGYTF
DNA: TGTGCCAGCAGCTTGGGACAGTCCGGGCCCTATGGCTACACCTTC

J: TRBJ1-1
D: .
V: TRBV15
size: .
CDR3: CATRRYTGNTEAFF
DNA: TGTGCCACCAGGCGTTATACAGGGAACACTGAAGCTTTCTTT

J: TRBJ2-3
D: .
V: TRBV27
size: .
CDR3: CASRTQNTQYF
DNA: TGTGCCAGCAGAACACAAAATACGCAGTATTTT

J: TRBJ1-2
D: TRBD1
V: TRBV7-9
size: .
CDR3: CASSLVARDSPNYGYTF
DNA: TGTGCCAGCAGCTTAGTAGCCCGGGACAGTCCAAACTATGGCTACACCTTC

J: TRBJ1-4
D: .
V: TRBV5-1
size: .
CDR3: CASSLGHSDEKLFF
DNA: TGCGCCAGCAGCTTAGGACATTCGGATGAAAAACTGTTTTTT

J: TRBJ2-5
D: .
V: TRBV2
size: .
CDR3: CASSPKETQYF
DNA: TGTGCCAGCAGTCCCAAAGAGACCCAGTACTTC

J: TRBJ2-5
D: .
V: TRBV27
size: once
CDR3: CASRADSGVETQYF
DNA: TGTGCCAGCAGAGCGGACTCCGGGGTCGAGACCCAGTACTTC

J: TRBJ1-4
D: .
V: TRBV15
size: .
CDR3: CATSPRGLPNEKLFF
DNA: TGTGCCACCAGCCCGAGGGGGTTGCCTAATGAAAAACTGTTTTTT

J: TRBJ2-3
D: .
V: TRBV6-5
size: .
CDR3: CASSYGRADTQYF
DNA: TGTGCCAGCAGTTATGGGCGGGCAGATACGCAGTATTTT

J: TRBJ2-2
D: .
V: TRBV7-3
size: .
CDR3: CASSFPQGELFF
DNA: TGTGCCAGCAGCTTCCCCCAGGGGGAGCTGTTTTTT

J: TRBJ2-3
D: .
V: TRBV13
size: .
CDR3: CASSLGQLRADTQYF
DNA: TGTGCCAGCAGCTTAGGGCAGCTTCGGGCAGATACGCAGTATTTT

J: TRBJ2-1
D: TRBD1
V: TRBV10-3
size: .
CDR3: CAIRPDRGTYNEQFF
DNA: TGTGCCATCAGACCGGACAGGGGGACCTACAATGAGCAGTTCTTC

J: TRBJ2-3
D: .
V: TRBV27
size: .
CDR3: CASSFPDRFYTQYF
DNA: TGTGCCAGCAGTTTCCCGGACAGATTCTATACGCAGTATTTT

J: TRBJ1-3
D: .
V: TRBV4-1
size: .
CDR3: CASSQVPGPSGNTIYF
DNA: TGCGCCAGCAGCCAAGTCCCGGGTCCCTCTGGAAACACCATATATTTT

J: TRBJ1-1
D: .
V: TRBV10-2
size: .
CDR3: CASSESDRPMNTEAFF
DNA: TGCGCCAGCAGTGAAAGCGATAGGCCAATGAACACTGAAGCTTTCTTT

J: TRBJ2-3
D: TRBD1
V: TRBV7-3
size: .
CDR3: CASRQTGATGTQYF
DNA: TGTGCCAGCAGACAGACAGGGGCCACGGGTACGCAGTATTTT

J: TRBJ1-1
D: .
V: TRBV5-1
size: .
CDR3: CASTIAGEAFF
DNA: TGCGCCAGCACCATTGCGGGGGAAGCTTTCTTT

J: TRBJ1-1
D: TRBD1
V: TRBV9
size: .
CDR3: CASSPLGQPKNTEAFF
DNA: TGTGCCAGTTCCCCCCTGGGACAGCCAAAGAACACTGAAGCTTTCTTT

J: TRBJ2-3
D: TRBD1
V: TRBV19
size: .
CDR3: CASSIIRGSSDTQYF
DNA: TGTGCCAGTAGTATCATCAGGGGGTCCTCAGATACGCAGTATTTT